The next 24 T cell receptor beta chains were all read from a single sample in a study of molecular identifiers for immune sequencing clone quantification. TCRdb processed the PCR reads anew with MiXCR; each CDR3 protein has one entry. The data show nearly 650,000 distinct CDR3 sequences, about 25% seen once. Sequencing input: naive CD8+ T cells from blood, with Jurkat cell RNA spiked in. Regarding subset: FACS-sorted CD8+CD4-CCR7+CD45RA+ naive T cells. Every receptor here comes from a human donor in good health. Some libraries in this study had Jurkat cell RNA spiked in.

Only one count was recorded for this clonotype. This chain joins TRBV21-1 and TRBJ2-2; the table gives TRBD1 as D, unverified against the DNA. TRBV21-1 has pseudogene status. The CDR3 totals 19 residues. The CDR3 region is CASSKKEQGSMGYTGGLFF. CDR3 in DNA: TGTGCCAGCAGCAAAAAAGAACAGGGGTCCATGGGTTACACCGGGGGGCTGTTTTTT.

The chain links TRBV4-3 to TRBJ2-7; 9 bases agree with TRBD1. CDR3 size: 15 residues. Germline-derived CDR1 and CDR2 are LGHNA and YSLEER. J was trimmed by 1 base and V by 2 bases; bases with no gene match: 3. The CDR3 DNA reads TGCGCCAGCAGCCAATATGGGACAGGGTCCTACGAGCAGTACTTC. It translates to CASSQYGTGSYEQYF.

J is TRBJ2-1 and V is TRBV7-3; D is ambiguous. V lost 2 bases and J lost 0, with 8 bases in between. Germline CDR1 SGHTA, CDR2 FQGTGA. The CDR3 has 15 residues. The CDR3: CASSLLPASYNEQFF. The CDR3 nucleotides are TGTGCCAGCAGCTTACTGCCCGCCTCCTACAATGAGCAGTTCTTC. Supplemented by reference TRBV7-3 and TRBJ2-1, the full variable domain reads GAGVSQTPSNKVTEKGKYVELRCDPISGHTALYWYRQSLGQGPEFLIYFQGTGAADDSGLPNDRFFAVRPEGSVSTLKIQRTERGDSAVYLCASSLLPASYNEQFFGPGTRLTVL.

Notes on this clonotype: A read error is possible here, since a much larger clone lies one base away. The gene calls are TRBV6-5 and TRBJ2-5; D uncertain. Per the germline V gene, CDR1 is MNHEY and CDR2 is SVGAGI. The CDR3 contains 17 residues. In DNA, the CDR3 is TGTGCCAGCAGTTACTCGGGTGCAATACTCACTCAAGAGGCCCAGTACTTC. This gives the protein CASSYSGAILTQEAQYF.

The rearrangement uses TRBV19 and TRBJ2-7; 11 bases agree with TRBD1. After removal of 2 bases from V and 3 bases from J, the junction contained 12 bases not matched to a gene. The CDR3 contains 18 residues. Germline CDR1 reads LNHDA; CDR2 reads SQIVND (reference sequence). The CDR3 loop reads CASSISGLSGTGGYEQYF. In DNA form, the CDR3 reads TGTGCCAGTAGTATATCTGGCCTCTCCGGGACAGGGGGCTACGAGCAGTACTTC.

This clonotype was detected many times. V gene TRBV19 combines with J gene TRBJ2-7; 9 nucleotides agree with TRBD2. Germline CDR1 reads LNHDA; CDR2 reads SQIVND (reference sequence). The V gene end was trimmed by 6 bases and the J gene end by 4 bases; junction bases not matched to a gene: 4. This CDR3 spans 13 amino acids. Here the CDR3 reads CASSERGAYEQYF. The CDR3 DNA sequence: TGTGCCAGTAGCGAGCGGGGGGCGTACGAGCAGTACTTC.

For this clonotype: It may be a read error: a sequence one base away is much more abundant. This chain uses TRBV29-1 with TRBJ2-2; the D call may be TRBD1 or TRBD2 (6 bases each). The V gene's germline CDR1 is SQVTM and CDR2 ANQGSEA. This CDR3 is built from 16 residues. Between the trimmed V and J ends, which lost 7 bases and 3 bases, there was a span of 21 bases. Here the CDR3 reads CSALWGAHGDTGELFF. Here the CDR3 DNA reads TGCAGCGCCCTTTGGGGGGCGCATGGTGACACCGGGGAGCTGTTTTTT.

This clonotype was picked up many times. J is TRBJ1-3 and V is TRBV4-3; D unresolved. This CDR3 is built from 16 residues. Germline CDR1 is LGHNA and CDR2 is YSLEER. The ends were cut back, 0 bases at V and 3 bases at J, with 12 bases in the middle. The CDR3 bases are TGCGCCAGCAGCCAAGATACCCGGGCTTTTGGAAACACCATATATTTT. It yields the protein CASSQDTRAFGNTIYF.

This clonotype occurred many times. This chain connects TRBV9 to TRBJ2-7; TRBD1 matches 9 bases. Germline V gene sequence: CDR1 SGDLS, CDR2 YYNGEE. Trimming removed 8 bases from V and 2 bases from J; junction bases left unmatched: 8. The CDR3 has 14 residues. CDR3 protein: CASSVGTGTYEQYF. Here the CDR3 DNA reads TGTGCCAGTAGTGTTGGGACAGGGACCTACGAGCAGTACTTC.

Turning to this clonotype: This may arise from a read error, as a much more abundant clone is one base away. V and J are TRBV20-1 and TRBJ1-3; unclear D gene. CDR1 DFQATT and CDR2 SNEGSKA come from the germline V gene (reference sequence). V shed 6 bases and J shed 1 base, with 13 bases lying between them. CDR3 length: 14 residues. Here the CDR3 reads CSACYVPSGNTIYF. As DNA, the CDR3 is TGCAGTGCCTGTTATGTTCCTTCTGGAAACACCATATATTTT.

This rearrangement joins TRBV4-3 to TRBJ2-6; D unresolved. Trimming pared 0 bases from V and 4 bases from J, leaving 10 bases between. This CDR3 has 16 amino acids. Germline CDR1 is LGHNA and CDR2 is YSLEER. This CDR3 reads CASSQDHGFGANVLTF. The CDR3 DNA reads as TGCGCCAGCAGCCAAGATCACGGGTTCGGGGCCAACGTCCTGACTTTC.

This clonotype occurred a few times. The J gene is TRBJ2-1, the V gene TRBV9; D call uncertain. With 7 bases removed from V and 3 bases from J, the gap between germline ends came to 14 bases. This CDR3 has 14 amino acids. Germline V gene sequence: CDR1 SGDLS, CDR2 YYNGEE. CDR3 coding DNA: TGTGCCAGCGGCCCCTCTCGGTACTACAATGAGCAGTTCTTC. This translates into CASGPSRYYNEQFF.

Details on this clonotype: One base away lies a much larger clone, so this may be a sequencing read error. The chain recombines TRBV29-1 with TRBJ2-7; D may match TRBD1 or TRBD2 (5 bases each). Per the germline V gene, CDR1 is SQVTM and CDR2 is ANQGSEA. V shed 4 bases and J shed 4 bases, with 14 bases lying between them. This CDR3 has 13 amino acids. The DNA of the CDR3 is TGCAGCGTTGGAGTGCAGGGACCGTACGAGCAGTACTTC. It translates to CSVGVQGPYEQYF.

This clonotype has a handful of counts. The CDR3 region has the DNA TGTGCCAGCAGCAGCCTGGGAAGGGGTCCCACACATGCTAATGAAAAACTGTTTTTT. It yields the protein CASSSLGRGPTHANEKLFF. The chain uses TRBV21-1 and TRBJ1-4; the DNA was not compared with TRBD1, the D call given in the table. TRBV21-1 is noted as a pseudogene. This CDR3 is 19 amino acids long.

This clonotype was detected a few times. The rearrangement links TRBV7-9 to TRBJ2-5; 9 bases agree with TRBD2. The CDR3 contains 16 residues. Trimming at V came to 0 bases and at J to 9 bases, leaving 11 bases not matched to a gene. The germline V gene encodes CDR1 SEHNR and CDR2 FQNEAQ (reference sequence). The CDR3 here is CASSLARTSGLAPQYF. The CDR3 DNA follows: TGTGCCAGCAGCTTAGCCCGTACTAGCGGGCTGGCCCCCCAGTACTTC.

This sequence joins TRBV6-2 or TRBV6-3 and TRBJ2-1; TRBD1 agrees at 11 bases. The germline CDR1 and CDR2 sequences are MNHEY and SVGEGT. The CDR3 is 13 amino acids. The J segment lost 10 bases and the V segment lost 6 bases, leaving 5 bases of the junction unmatched. This CDR3 is CASRWDRGDEQFF. The DNA for the CDR3 is TGTGCCAGCAGGTGGGACAGGGGGGACGAGCAGTTCTTC.

This CDR3 reads CSARDRALGLAGSTDTQYF. CDR3 nucleotides: TGCAGTGCTAGAGATAGGGCCCTTGGACTAGCGGGCAGCACAGATACGCAGTATTTT. This sequence joins TRBV20-1 and TRBJ2-3, with TRBD2 identical over 11 bases. Germline V gives CDR1 DFQATT, CDR2 SNEGSKA (reference sequence). V shed 0 bases and J 0 bases; nucleotides not matched to a gene: 11. This CDR3 has 19 residues.

V is TRBV19 and J is TRBJ1-1; no firm D call. The CDR3 contains 15 residues. Trimming shortened V by 1 base and J by 0 bases, and 9 bases separated the two germline ends. Germline V CDR1 and CDR2: LNHDA, SQIVND (reference sequence). DNA of the CDR3: TGTGCCAGTAGTATAGTAGCCCCAATGAACACTGAAGCTTTCTTT. It is translated as CASSIVAPMNTEAFF.

In the case of this clonotype: The germline gene is not matched at one end of the junction; a read error may be the cause. The chain couples TRBV5-5 to TRBJ1-5; the D gene is possibly TRBD1 (6 bases). Germline V lookup: CDR1 SGHKS, CDR2 YYEKEE (reference sequence). This CDR3 is built from 14 residues. The CDR3 bases are TGTGCCTGCAGCTTGGCACCAGGGGATCAGCCCCAGCATTTT. Protein: CACSLAPGDQPQHF. The entire variable domain, with the rest obtained from reference TRBV5-5 and TRBJ1-5, is as follows: DAGVTQSPTHLIKTRGQQVTLRCSPISGHKSVSWYQQVLGQGPQFIFQYYEKEERGRGNFPDRFSARQFPNYSSELNVNALLLGDSALYLCACSLAPGDQPQHFGDGTRLSIL.

In its sample, this clonotype was seen a few times. The V and J genes are TRBV28 and TRBJ1-1; no firm D call. CDR1 MDHEN and CDR2 SYDVKM come from the germline V gene. The CDR3 has 13 amino acids. The V gene lost 7 bases and the J gene lost 5 bases, with 14 bases spanning the gap. CDR3 region: CASTFLGRTEAFF. CDR3 DNA: TGTGCCAGCACCTTTTTGGGAAGGACTGAAGCTTTCTTT. Together with reference TRBV28 and TRBJ1-1, the CDR3 gives the full variable domain: DVKVTQSSRYLVKRTGEKVFLECVQDMDHENMFWYRQDPGLGLRLIYFSYDVKMKEKGDIPEGYSVSREKKERFSLILESASTNQTSMYLCASTFLGRTEAFFGQGTRLTVV.

The V and J genes are TRBV12-3 or TRBV12-4 and TRBJ2-2; no clear D. Trimming shortened V by 5 bases and J by 3 bases, and 10 bases separated the two germline ends. The CDR3 loop spans 14 amino acids. The CDR3 coding sequence is TGTGCCAGCAGTGTCTTTGGATACACCGGGGAGCTGTTTTTT. Protein sequence: CASSVFGYTGELFF.

The rearrangement links TRBV5-4 to TRBJ2-5; 8 nucleotides match TRBD2. Per the germline V gene, CDR1 is SGHNT and CDR2 is YYREEE (reference sequence). This CDR3 contains 17 residues. The V gene end was trimmed by 3 bases and the J gene end by 0 bases; junction bases not matched to a gene: 10. The CDR3 DNA reads TGTGCCAGCAGCTCTCCCGACGGGGGGGTGTACCAAGAGACCCAGTACTTC. It yields the protein CASSSPDGGVYQETQYF. Combining the CDR3 with reference TRBV5-4 and TRBJ2-5 gives the whole variable domain ETGVTQSPTHLIKTRGQQVTLRCSSQSGHNTVSWYQQALGQGPQFIFQYYREEENGRGNFPPRFSGLQFPNYSSELNVNALELDDSALYLCASSSPDGGVYQETQYFGPGTRLLVL.

Points on this clonotype: The junction does not match germline at one end; this may be a read error. The V and J genes are TRBV4-1 and TRBJ2-2; TRBD2 aligns across 11 bases. The CDR3 sequence is 17 residues long. Germline V gives CDR1 MGHRA, CDR2 YSYEKL. CDR3 protein: CASGQAVVAGGAGELFF. CDR3 sequence (DNA): TGCGCCAGCGGCCAAGCCGTTGTAGCGGGAGGGGCCGGGGAGCTGTTTTTT.

The V and J genes are TRBV29-1 and TRBJ1-2; a weak D match, TRBD1 (6 bases). CDR1 and CDR2 (germline): SQVTM, ANQGSEA. Trimming stripped 7 bases from V and 4 bases from J, with 40 bases between. This CDR3 spans 21 amino acids. The CDR3 sequence: CSAQAEEELKAGAGLLYGYTF. In DNA form, the CDR3 reads TGCAGCGCCCAAGCCGAGGAAGAATTGAAGGCGGGGGCAGGGCTTCTCTATGGCTACACCTTC.